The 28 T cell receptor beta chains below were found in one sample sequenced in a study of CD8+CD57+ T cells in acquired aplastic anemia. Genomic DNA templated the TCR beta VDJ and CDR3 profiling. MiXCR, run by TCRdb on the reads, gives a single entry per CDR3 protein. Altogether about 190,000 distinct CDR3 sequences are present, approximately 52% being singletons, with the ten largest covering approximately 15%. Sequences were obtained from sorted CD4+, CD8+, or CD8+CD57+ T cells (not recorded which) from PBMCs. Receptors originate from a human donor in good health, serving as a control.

CDR3 in DNA: TGTGCCAGCAGCCCGGTGACTAGCGGGAGCAATGAGCAGTTCTTC. Protein sequence: CASSPVTSGSNEQFF. The V and J genes are TRBV12-3 or TRBV12-4 and TRBJ2-1, with 12 nucleotides matching TRBD2. The V gene end was trimmed by 6 bases and the J gene end by 6 bases; junction bases not matched to a gene: 6. This CDR3 has 15 residues.

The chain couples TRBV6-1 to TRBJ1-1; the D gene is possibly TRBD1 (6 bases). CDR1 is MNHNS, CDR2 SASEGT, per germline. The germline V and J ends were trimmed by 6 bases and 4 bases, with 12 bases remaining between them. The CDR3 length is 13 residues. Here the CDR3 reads CASRQGSGTEAFF. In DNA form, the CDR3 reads TGTGCCAGCAGGCAGGGGAGTGGCACTGAAGCTTTCTTT.

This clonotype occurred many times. The CDR3 nucleotides read TGTGCCAGCAGCTTCCGACAGGGATCCTACAATGAGCAGTTCTTC. As protein: CASSFRQGSYNEQFF. The genes are TRBV11-2 and TRBJ2-1; 7 positions agree with TRBD1. CDR3 length equals 15 residues. V gave up 3 bases and J gave up 1 base; unmatched junction bases: 3. The V gene's germline CDR1 is SGHAT and CDR2 FQNNGV.

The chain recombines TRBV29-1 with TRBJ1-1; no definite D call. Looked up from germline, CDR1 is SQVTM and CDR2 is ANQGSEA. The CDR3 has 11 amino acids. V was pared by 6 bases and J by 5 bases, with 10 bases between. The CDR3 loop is CSVRVRTEAFF. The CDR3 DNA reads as TGCAGCGTGAGGGTGCGGACTGAAGCTTTCTTT. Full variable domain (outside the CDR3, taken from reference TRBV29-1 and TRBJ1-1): SAVISQKPSRDICQRGTSLTIQCQVDSQVTMMFWYRQQPGQSLTLIATANQGSEATYESGFVIDKFPISRPNLTFSTLTVSNMSPEDSSIYLCSVRVRTEAFFGQGTRLTVV.

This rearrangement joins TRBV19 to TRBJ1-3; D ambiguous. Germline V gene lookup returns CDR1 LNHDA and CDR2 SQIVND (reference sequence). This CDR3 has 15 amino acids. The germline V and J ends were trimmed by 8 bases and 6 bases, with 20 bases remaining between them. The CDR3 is CASRSARRQPNTIYF. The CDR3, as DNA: TGTGCCAGTCGGTCAGCGAGGCGCCAGCCAAACACCATATATTTT.

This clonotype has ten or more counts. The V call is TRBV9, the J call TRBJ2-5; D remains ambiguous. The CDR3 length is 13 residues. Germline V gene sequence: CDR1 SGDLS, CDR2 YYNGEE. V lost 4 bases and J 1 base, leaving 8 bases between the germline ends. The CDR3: CASSINTQETQYF. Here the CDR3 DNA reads TGTGCCAGCAGCATCAACACCCAAGAGACCCAGTACTTC.

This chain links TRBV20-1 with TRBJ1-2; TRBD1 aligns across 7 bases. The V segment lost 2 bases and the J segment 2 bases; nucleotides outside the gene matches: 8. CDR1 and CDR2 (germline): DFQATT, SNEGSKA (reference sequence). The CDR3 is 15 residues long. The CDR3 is CSARLVGQENYGYTF. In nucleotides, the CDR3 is TGCAGTGCTAGACTTGTCGGACAGGAGAACTATGGCTACACCTTC.

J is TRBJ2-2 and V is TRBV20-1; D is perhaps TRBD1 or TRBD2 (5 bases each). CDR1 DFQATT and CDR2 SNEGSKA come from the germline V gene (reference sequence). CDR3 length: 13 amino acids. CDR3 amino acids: CGWDGDGTGELFF. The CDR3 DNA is TGCGGGTGGGATGGGGACGGCACCGGGGAGCTGTTTTTT.

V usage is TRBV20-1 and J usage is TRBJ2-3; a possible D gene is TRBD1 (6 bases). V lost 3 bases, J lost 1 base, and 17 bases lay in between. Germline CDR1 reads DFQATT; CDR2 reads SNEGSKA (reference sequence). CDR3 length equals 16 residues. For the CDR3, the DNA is TGCAGTGCTAGCGTCATGCCAGGGGAAGGCACAGATACGCAGTATTTT. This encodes CSASVMPGEGTDTQYF.

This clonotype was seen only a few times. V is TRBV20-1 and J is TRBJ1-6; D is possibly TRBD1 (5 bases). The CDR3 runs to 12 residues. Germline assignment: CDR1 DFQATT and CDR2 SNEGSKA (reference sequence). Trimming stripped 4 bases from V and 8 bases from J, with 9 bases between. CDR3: CSAKGVDSPLHF. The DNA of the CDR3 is TGCAGTGCTAAAGGGGTTGATTCACCCCTCCACTTT.

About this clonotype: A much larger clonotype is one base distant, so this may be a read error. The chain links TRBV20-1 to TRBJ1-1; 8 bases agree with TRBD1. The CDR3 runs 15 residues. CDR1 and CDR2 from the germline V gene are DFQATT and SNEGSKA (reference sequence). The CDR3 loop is CSARDYRGTNAEAFF. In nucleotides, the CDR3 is TGCAGTGCTAGAGATTACAGGGGGACGAACGCTGAAGCTTTCTTT.

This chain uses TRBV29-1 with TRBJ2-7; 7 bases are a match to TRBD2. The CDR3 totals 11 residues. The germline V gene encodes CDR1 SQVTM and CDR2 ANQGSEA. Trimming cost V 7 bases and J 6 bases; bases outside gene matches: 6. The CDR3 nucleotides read TGCAGCGCCCGACTAGCTTCCGAGCAGTACTTC. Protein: CSARLASEQYF.

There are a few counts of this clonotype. Written as DNA, the CDR3 is TGTGCCAGTAGTATACCGGAAAGGGGGGTAGCCCCATACAATGAGCAGTTCTTC. Its translation is CASSIPERGVAPYNEQFF. The gene calls are TRBV19 and TRBJ2-1, with D perhaps TRBD1 or TRBD2 (6 bases each). Trimming cost V 2 bases and J 4 bases, with 21 bases left between them. CDR1 and CDR2 from the germline V gene are LNHDA and SQIVND (reference sequence). The CDR3 runs to 18 residues.

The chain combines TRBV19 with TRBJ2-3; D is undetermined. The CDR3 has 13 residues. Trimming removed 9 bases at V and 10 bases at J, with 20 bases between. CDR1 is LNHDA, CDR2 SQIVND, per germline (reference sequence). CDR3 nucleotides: TGTGCCAGCAGCTTAGATTACAAGGTCCCGCAGTATTTT. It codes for CASSLDYKVPQYF.

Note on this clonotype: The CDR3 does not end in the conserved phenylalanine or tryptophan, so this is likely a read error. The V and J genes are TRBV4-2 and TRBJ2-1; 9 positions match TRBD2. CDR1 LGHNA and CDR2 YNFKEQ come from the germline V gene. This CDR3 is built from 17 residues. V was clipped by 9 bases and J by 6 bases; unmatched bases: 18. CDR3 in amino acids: CASSPPPASGAANEQFL. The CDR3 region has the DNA TGTGCCAGTAGTCCACCGCCGGCTAGCGGGGCAGCCAATGAGCAGTTCCTC.

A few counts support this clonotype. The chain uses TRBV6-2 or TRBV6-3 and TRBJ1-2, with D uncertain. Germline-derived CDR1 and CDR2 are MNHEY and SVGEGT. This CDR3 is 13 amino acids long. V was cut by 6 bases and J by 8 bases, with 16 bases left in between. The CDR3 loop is CASSPPGFIGYTF. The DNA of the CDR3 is TGTGCCAGCAGCCCCCCGGGCTTTATAGGCTACACCTTC.

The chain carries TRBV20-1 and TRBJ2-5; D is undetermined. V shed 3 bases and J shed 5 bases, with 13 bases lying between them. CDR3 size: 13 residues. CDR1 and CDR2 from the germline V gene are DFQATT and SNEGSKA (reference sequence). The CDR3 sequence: CSASTPARETQYF. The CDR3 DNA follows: TGCAGTGCTAGCACACCGGCGAGGGAGACCCAGTACTTC.

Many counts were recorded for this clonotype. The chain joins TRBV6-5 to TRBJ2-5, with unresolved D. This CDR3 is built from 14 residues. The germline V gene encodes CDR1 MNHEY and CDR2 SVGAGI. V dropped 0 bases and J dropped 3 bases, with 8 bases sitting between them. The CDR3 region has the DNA TGTGCCAGCAGTTACTCGATCACGAAAGAGACCCAGTACTTC. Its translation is CASSYSITKETQYF.

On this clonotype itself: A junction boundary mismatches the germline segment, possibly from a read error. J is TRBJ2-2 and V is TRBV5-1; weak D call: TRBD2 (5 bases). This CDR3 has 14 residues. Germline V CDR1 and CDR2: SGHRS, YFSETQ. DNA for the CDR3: TGCGCCAGCAGCTTAGGGCCAAACACCGGGGAGCTGTCTTGG. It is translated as CASSLGPNTGELSW.

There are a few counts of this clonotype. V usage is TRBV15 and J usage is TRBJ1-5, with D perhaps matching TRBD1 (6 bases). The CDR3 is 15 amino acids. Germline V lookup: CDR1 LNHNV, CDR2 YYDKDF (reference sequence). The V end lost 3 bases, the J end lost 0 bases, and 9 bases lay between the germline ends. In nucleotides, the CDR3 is TGTGCCACCAGCAGGACAGGAGGTAGCAATCAGCCCCAGCATTTT. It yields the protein CATSRTGGSNQPQHF.

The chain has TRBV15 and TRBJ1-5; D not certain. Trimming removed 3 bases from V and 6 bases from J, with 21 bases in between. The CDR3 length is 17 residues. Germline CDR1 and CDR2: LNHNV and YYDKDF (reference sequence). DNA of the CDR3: TGTGCCACCAGCAGTAAGCTGCGACTGAGGGTCAGTCAGCCCCAGCATTTT. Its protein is CATSSKLRLRVSQPQHF.

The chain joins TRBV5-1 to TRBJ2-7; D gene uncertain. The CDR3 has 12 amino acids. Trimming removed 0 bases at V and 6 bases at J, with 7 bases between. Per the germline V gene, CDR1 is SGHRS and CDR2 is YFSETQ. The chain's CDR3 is CASSLAIGEQYF. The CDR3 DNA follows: TGCGCCAGCAGCTTGGCCATTGGCGAGCAGTACTTC.

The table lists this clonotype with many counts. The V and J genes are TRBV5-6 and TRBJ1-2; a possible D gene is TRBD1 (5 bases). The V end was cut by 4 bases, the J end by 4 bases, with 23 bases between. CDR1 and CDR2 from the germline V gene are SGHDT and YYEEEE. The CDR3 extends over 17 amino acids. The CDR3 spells CASSPPTGLAGGYGYTF. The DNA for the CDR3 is TGTGCCAGCAGCCCCCCGACCGGTCTTGCGGGGGGCTATGGCTACACCTTC.

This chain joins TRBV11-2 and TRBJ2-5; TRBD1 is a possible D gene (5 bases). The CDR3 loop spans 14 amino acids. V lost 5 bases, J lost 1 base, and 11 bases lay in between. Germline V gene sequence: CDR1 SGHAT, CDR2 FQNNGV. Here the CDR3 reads CASSPGRIQETQYF. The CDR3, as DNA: TGTGCCAGCAGCCCAGGGCGGATCCAAGAGACCCAGTACTTC.

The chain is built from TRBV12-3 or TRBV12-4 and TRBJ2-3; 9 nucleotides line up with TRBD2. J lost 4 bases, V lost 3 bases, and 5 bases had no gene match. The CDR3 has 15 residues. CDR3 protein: CASSLVSGGPDTQYF. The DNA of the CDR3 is TGTGCCAGCAGTTTGGTTAGCGGGGGACCAGATACGCAGTATTTT.

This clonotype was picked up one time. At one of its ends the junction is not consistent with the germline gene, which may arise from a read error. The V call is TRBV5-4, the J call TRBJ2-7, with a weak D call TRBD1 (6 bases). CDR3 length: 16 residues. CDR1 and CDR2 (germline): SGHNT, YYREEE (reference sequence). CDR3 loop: CASGLGRDMSSYEQCF. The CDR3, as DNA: TGTGCCAGCGGCTTGGGCCGGGACATGAGCTCCTACGAGCAGTGCTTC. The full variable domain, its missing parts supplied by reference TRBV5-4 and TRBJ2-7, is ETGVTQSPTHLIKTRGQQVTLRCSSQSGHNTVSWYQQALGQGPQFIFQYYREEENGRGNFPPRFSGLQFPNYSSELNVNALELDDSALYLCASGLGRDMSSYEQCFGPGTRLTVT.

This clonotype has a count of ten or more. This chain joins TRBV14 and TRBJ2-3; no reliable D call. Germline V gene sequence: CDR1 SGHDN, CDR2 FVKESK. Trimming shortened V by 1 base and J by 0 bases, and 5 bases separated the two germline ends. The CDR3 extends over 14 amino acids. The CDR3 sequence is CASSQGSSTDTQYF. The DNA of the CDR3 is TGTGCCAGCAGCCAAGGGTCTAGCACAGATACGCAGTATTTT.

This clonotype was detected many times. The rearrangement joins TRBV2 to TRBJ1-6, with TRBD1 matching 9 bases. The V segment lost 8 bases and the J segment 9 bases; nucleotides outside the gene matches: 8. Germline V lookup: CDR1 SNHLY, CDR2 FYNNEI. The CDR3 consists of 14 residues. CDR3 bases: TGTGCCAGCGGGGACAGGGCAGGCAGTTCACCCCTCCACTTT. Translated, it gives CASGDRAGSSPLHF.